This T cell receptor beta chain was profiled in a study of Tregs in tolerant kidney transplant recipients. General study results and limits: The small number of patients limits these findings pending further validation. Tregs expanded with activated donor B cells seemed most donor-specific.

TCRdb's copy holds only in-frame clones and misses some; the assay was immunoSEQ multiplex PCR. Among about 81,000 clones listed, 91% were seen once. A remark on this clone: The antigen is unknown.

The CDR3 sequence is 13 residues long. Looked up from germline, CDR1 is SGHAT and CDR2 is FQNNGV. The V gene lost 3 bases and the J gene lost 1 base, with 6 bases spanning the gap. Related graft donors supplied nonmyeloablative bone marrow transplants, and mixed chimerism was transient. Thawed PBMCs were FACS-sorted into unstimulated CD4+CD25+CD127- regulatory T cells, CD4+CD25- non-regulatory cells, CD4 and CD8 cells. This clonotype was obtained from a human patient who received a combined kidney and bone marrow transplant. The graft donor may account for some of the T cells. The source material was CD4+ T cells from blood (PBMCs), sampled 24 months after the transplant. This chain uses TRBV11-2 with TRBJ1-1; the D is unclear. Written as DNA, the CDR3 is TGTGCCAGCAGCTTCGCGGAGAACACTGAAGCTTTCTTT. Its protein product is CASSFAENTEAFF.